This T cell receptor beta chain emerged from a study of T cell changes during pregnancy in multiple sclerosis. This clone was detected once. Measured with immunoSEQ multiplex PCR; TCRdb has only the in-frame clones, and not every one. This table has some 38,000 clones, under 95% appearing once. Germline V gene data show CDR1 as SGHAT and CDR2 as FQNNGV. CDR3 length: 13 residues. Trimming removed 3 bases from V and 4 bases from J; junction bases left unmatched: 1. The receptor's source is a female donor in good health, enrolled as a control in a pregnancy study. The sequencing used CD4+ T cells from peripheral blood mononuclear cells, collected in the second trimester of pregnancy. This chain uses TRBV11-2 with TRBJ1-1, with TRBD1 identical over 8 bases. DNA for the CDR3: TGTGCCAGCAGCTTGGGGACAGGCACTGAAGCTTTCTTT. It codes for CASSLGTGTEAFF. Filled out from reference TRBV11-2 and TRBJ1-1, the complete variable domain reads EAGVAQSPRYKIIEKRQSVAFWCNPISGHATLYWYQQILGQGPKLLIQFQNNGVVDDSQLPKDRFSAERLKGVDSTLKIQPAKLEDSAVYLCASSLGTGTEAFFGQGTRLTVV.